This TCR beta chain was retrieved from a study of T cell responses to AZD1222 COVID-19 vaccine. The study, taken as a whole, reports: Clonal diversity may have been underestimated in mostly white British donors. The CD4 TCRs associated with vaccination extended across spike and predominated at 160-218 and 743-854. Baseline seropositivity characterized only a handful of AZD1222 recipients. Researchers took repertoire samples only after the peak T cell response had come.

Data came from immunoSEQ multiplex PCR; TCRdb stores just in-frame clones and leaves some out. The sample lists approximately 180,000 clones, approximately 92% seen once, with around 3.6% in the top ten. In the case of this clone: Its cognate antigen is unknown.

Trimming removed 4 bases from V and 9 bases from J; junction bases left unmatched: 10. Looked up from germline, CDR1 is KGHDR and CDR2 is SFDVKD. The CDR3 loop spans 15 amino acids. This sequence originates from an adult who received the MenACWY meningococcal vaccine as a control. Sequenced material: peripheral blood, taken 28 days after the second dose of the MenACWY control vaccine. The chain couples TRBV24-1 to TRBJ2-1; 8 bases map to TRBD1. The CDR3 spells CATSESQDREGEQFF. CDR3 DNA sequence: TGTGCCACCAGTGAGAGTCAGGACAGGGAAGGTGAGCAGTTCTTC.